One and the same sample provided the 15 T cell receptor beta chains below, sequenced in a study of T cells in Graves' hyperthyroidism and ophthalmopathy. RNA transcripts gave rise to amplified TCR beta CDR3 regions. A first-round RT-PCR of the TCR CDR3 used the HTBI primer set. MiXCR, applied by TCRdb to the multiplex PCR reads, yields one record per CDR3 protein. The sample holds hundreds of thousands of distinct CDR3 sequences, about 15% seen once. The sequencing input was blood. All receptors derive from a man younger than 35 with Graves' ophthalmopathy.

This clonotype was seen many times. CDR3 nucleotide sequence: TGCAGTGCTGTGTGGGGGAAAGACTATGGCTACACCTTC. It translates to CSAVWGKDYGYTF. The gene calls are TRBV20-1 and TRBJ1-2; D is possibly TRBD1 (5 bases). V lost 5 bases to trimming and J lost 3 bases, with 13 bases between them. Germline CDR1 reads DFQATT; CDR2 reads SNEGSKA (reference sequence). CDR3 length: 13 residues.

This chain uses TRBV10-3 with TRBJ2-3; 7 bases align to TRBD1. Germline V gives CDR1 ENHRY, CDR2 SYGVKD. CDR3 length: 17 residues. V was pared by 3 bases and J by 2 bases, with 11 bases of the junction left unmatched. CDR3 amino acids: CAISDKQGSQITDTQYF. The CDR3 region has the DNA TGTGCCATCAGTGATAAACAGGGGTCACAAATCACAGATACGCAGTATTTT.

This clonotype appeared a few times. V usage is TRBV29-1 and J usage is TRBJ2-3; TRBD2 matches at 8 bases. Germline V CDR1 and CDR2: SQVTM, ANQGSEA. Losses at the gene ends were 2 bases for V and 1 base for J; bases not matched to a gene: 5. The CDR3 has 15 amino acids. CDR3 DNA sequence: TGCAGCGTTGAAAGAGGGCGGGAGGGCACAGATACGCAGTATTTT. Translating it yields CSVERGREGTDTQYF.

This clonotype was recorded many times. The gene calls are TRBV14 and TRBJ2-7, with 7 bases that match TRBD1. Trimming took 2 bases from V and 4 from J; bases not matched to a gene: 5. The CDR3 extends over 14 amino acids. Germline loops: CDR1 SGHDN, CDR2 FVKESK. Here the CDR3 DNA reads TGTGCCAGCAGCCAATTAGGGGGCAAGTACGAGCAGTACTTC. Its protein is CASSQLGGKYEQYF.

This clonotype was found many times. This chain connects TRBV29-1 to TRBJ1-1, with 10 bases identical to TRBD1. V lost 7 bases to trimming and J lost 3 bases; unmatched junction nucleotides: 2. This CDR3 region has 12 residues. The germline V gene encodes CDR1 SQVTM and CDR2 ANQGSEA. The CDR3 loop reads CSAGTGDTEAFF. In DNA, the CDR3 is TGCAGCGCTGGGACAGGGGACACTGAAGCTTTCTTT.

This clonotype was counted ten times or more. The chain carries TRBV10-2 and TRBJ2-7; no firm D call. V gave up 0 bases and J gave up 4 bases, with 1 base separating them. The germline V gene encodes CDR1 WSHSY and CDR2 SAAADI. The CDR3 spans 11 residues. The CDR3 reads CASSESYEQYF. The DNA of the CDR3 is TGCGCCAGCAGTGAGTCGTACGAGCAGTACTTC.

Worth noting for this clonotype: No conserved phenylalanine or tryptophan ends this CDR3, so it is likely a read error. The V call is TRBV6-9, the J call TRBJ1-1; no definite D call. This CDR3 has 14 residues. Trimming stripped 1 base from V and 1 base from J, with 7 bases between. CDR1 and CDR2 from the germline V gene are MNHGY and SVAAGI. The CDR3 DNA follows: TGTGCCAGCAGTTATTTGGACGGGAACACTGAAGCTTTCCTT. Its translation is CASSYLDGNTEAFL.

This chain joins TRBV12-3 or TRBV12-4 and TRBJ2-2; D is possibly TRBD2 (6 bases). Trimming took off 8 bases at V and 2 bases at J, with 9 bases between the two ends. This CDR3 comprises 13 residues. DNA of the CDR3: TGTGCCAGCGGCGGGATAAACACCGGGGAGCTGTTTTTT. This gives the protein CASGGINTGELFF.

This clonotype was counted ten times or more. V is TRBV7-9 and J is TRBJ2-1, with D possibly matching TRBD1 (6 bases). This CDR3 comprises 12 residues. Germline V gene data show CDR1 as SEHNR and CDR2 as FQNEAQ (reference sequence). The V gene lost 8 bases and the J gene lost 6 bases, with 11 bases spanning the gap. Here the CDR3 reads CASVGTSNEQFF. CDR3 nucleotide sequence: TGTGCCAGCGTAGGGACAAGCAATGAGCAGTTCTTC.

The chain links TRBV7-3 to TRBJ2-2, with unresolved D. The CDR3 consists of 14 residues. CDR1 SGHTA and CDR2 FQGTGA come from the germline V gene. Trimming cost V 5 bases and J 5 bases, with 12 bases left between them. The CDR3: CASSLMTYTGELFF. In DNA, the CDR3 is TGTGCCAGCAGCCTCATGACTTATACCGGGGAGCTGTTTTTT.

This clonotype was recorded at least ten times. The gene calls are TRBV5-8 and TRBJ2-7, with TRBD2 matching 8 bases. V was clipped by 5 bases and J by 0 bases; unmatched bases: 1. Looked up from germline, CDR1 is SGHTS and CDR2 is YDEGEE. There are 13 residues in the CDR3. The CDR3, as DNA: TGTGCCAGCAGAGCGGGGGCCTCCTACGAGCAGTACTTC. Protein sequence: CASRAGASYEQYF.

This clonotype was counted many times. J is TRBJ2-7 and V is TRBV6-5, with D perhaps matching TRBD2 (5 bases). Looked up from germline, CDR1 is MNHEY and CDR2 is SVGAGI. Trimming cost V 2 bases and J 2 bases, with 13 bases left between them. This CDR3 is built from 15 residues. The CDR3 DNA is TGTGCCAGCAGTTACGCAGCGGACGGAACCTACGAGCAGTACTTC. Its translation: CASSYAADGTYEQYF.

This clonotype was detected ten times or more. The J gene is TRBJ2-2, the V gene TRBV6-1; 8 bases align to TRBD1. Germline CDR1 reads MNHNS; CDR2 reads SASEGT. The CDR3 spans 16 residues. The V segment lost 7 bases and the J segment 8 bases; nucleotides outside the gene matches: 15. This CDR3 is CASTIYEDRGAGELFF. The DNA for the CDR3 is TGTGCCAGCACTATTTATGAAGACAGGGGTGCTGGGGAGCTGTTTTTT.

This clonotype was counted ten times or more. The V and J genes are TRBV7-9 and TRBJ2-1, with TRBD2 matching over 11 bases. With V trimmed by 4 bases and J by 7 bases, 12 bases remained unmatched. This CDR3 region has 17 residues. Germline-derived CDR1 and CDR2 are SEHNR and FQNEAQ (reference sequence). CDR3 sequence (DNA): TGTGCCAGCAGCTATCCAATAGCGGGAGGGCCGGTAAATGAGCAGTTCTTC. This sequence encodes CASSYPIAGGPVNEQFF.

This clonotype was recorded at least ten times. The chain recombines TRBV11-2 with TRBJ1-2, with D possibly matching TRBD1 (5 bases). The germline V gene has CDR1 SGHAT and CDR2 FQNNGV. The CDR3 extends over 16 amino acids. Trimming took off 7 bases at V and 0 bases at J, with 18 bases between the two ends. CDR3 sequence: CASTSIGATSNYGYTF. The CDR3 nucleotides read TGTGCCAGCACCTCAATTGGGGCGACCTCTAACTATGGCTACACCTTC.